The 24 T cell receptor beta chains below come from one sample, sequenced in a study of blood T cells in healthy people across ages. Through a sample-barcoded 5' primer and a J-beta primer mix, a second PCR was run for roughly 7 to 11 cycles. TCRdb ran MiXCR on the 5' RACE reads and lists one entry per CDR3 protein. Here the sample spans about 1.8 million distinct CDR3 sequences, around 48% being singletons. What was sequenced was blood. The receptors were gathered from a middle-aged woman in good health.

The chain uses TRBV4-3 and TRBJ2-3; 12 bases fit TRBD2. CDR3 length: 13 amino acids. Germline trimming cut 1 base from V and 14 bases from J; bases unmatched to any gene: 4. The germline V gene has CDR1 LGHNA and CDR2 YSLEER. This CDR3 is CASSQASGGGLYF. DNA for the CDR3: TGCGCCAGCAGCCAAGCTAGCGGGGGGGGCTTGTATTTT.

As to this clonotype: One end of the junction fails to match germline, which may point to a read error. The chain couples TRBV7-2 to TRBJ1-1, with 7 bases aligning to TRBD1. From germline, CDR1 is SGHTA and CDR2 FQGNSA. The CDR3 is made up of 13 amino acids. The DNA for the CDR3 is TGTGCCAGCGGCTTCAAGACAGGGACTGAAGCTTTCTTT. Translating it yields CASGFKTGTEAFF.

The rearrangement links TRBV24-1 to TRBJ1-4; no firm D call. This CDR3 spans 12 amino acids. Germline CDR1 is KGHDR and CDR2 is SFDVKD. Trimming removed 3 bases from V and 6 bases from J, with 4 bases in between. CDR3 loop: CATSDEYEKLFF. CDR3 nucleotides: TGTGCCACCAGTGATGAATATGAAAAACTGTTTTTT.

The chain has TRBV5-6 and TRBJ2-1; no firm D call. Trimming left V 3 bases short and J 4 bases short, with 8 bases between. The CDR3 is made up of 13 amino acids. Germline V gene sequence: CDR1 SGHDT, CDR2 YYEEEE. CDR3 nucleotide sequence: TGTGCCAGCAGCTGCTATCAGTACAATGAGCAGTTCTTC. Its protein is CASSCYQYNEQFF.

Remarks on this clonotype: One junction end does not reproduce the germline sequence, and a read error may be involved. Written as DNA, the CDR3 is TGTGCCAGCAGTACGCGGGTCCTCACAGATATGCAGTATTTT. This gives the protein CASSTRVLTDMQYF. The V call is TRBV6-5, the J call TRBJ2-3; D possibly corresponds to TRBD2 (5 bases). Germline lookup yields CDR1 MNHEY and CDR2 SVGAGI. CDR3 length equals 14 residues.

In this sample, this clonotype turned up many times. This chain links TRBV20-1 with TRBJ2-7; the match to TRBD1 covers 10 bases. The length of the CDR3 is 13 residues. The V gene's germline CDR1 is DFQATT and CDR2 SNEGSKA (reference sequence). The CDR3 region is CSARTGGSYEQYF. CDR3 nucleotides: TGCAGCGCAAGGACAGGGGGTTCCTACGAGCAGTACTTC.

The chain links TRBV6-1 to TRBJ2-3; 11 bases are shared with TRBD1. The CDR3 contains 15 residues. V dropped 5 bases and J dropped 8; count of bases not matched to a gene: 9. CDR1 and CDR2 (germline): MNHNS, SASEGT. CDR3 region: CASSSGTGGTGTQYF. CDR3 nucleotides: TGTGCCAGCAGTTCCGGGACAGGGGGGACTGGTACGCAGTATTTT.

This chain links TRBV10-2 with TRBJ2-2; TRBD2 agrees at 8 bases. J gave up 6 bases and V 6 bases, and 6 bases lay outside the gene matches. Per the germline V gene, CDR1 is WSHSY and CDR2 is SAAADI. The CDR3 runs to 14 residues. DNA of the CDR3: TGCGCCAGCAGGCCTCGGACTAGCCCCGGGGAGCTGTTTTTT. It yields the protein CASRPRTSPGELFF.

The chain uses TRBV4-3 and TRBJ2-1; TRBD1 matches at 9 bases. J was trimmed by 10 bases and V by 4 bases; bases with no gene match: 5. CDR1 LGHNA and CDR2 YSLEER come from the germline V gene. The CDR3 runs to 13 residues. The CDR3 spells CASSRRQGVEQFF. Here the CDR3 DNA reads TGCGCCAGCAGCCGCCGACAGGGGGTCGAGCAGTTCTTC.

The rearrangement uses TRBV6-6 and TRBJ2-7; D is possibly TRBD1 or TRBD2 (5 bases each). The DNA end favors TRBJ2-5, so the J call may be wrong. Germline CDR1 reads MNHNY; CDR2 reads SVGAGI (reference sequence). The CDR3 is 13 amino acids. The CDR3 nucleotides are TGTGCCAGCAGCCCCGGTGAGGGGCAGACCCAGTACTTC. Translation: CASSPGEGQTQYF.

This clonotype was counted a few times. The chain carries TRBV6-2 or TRBV6-3 and TRBJ2-4; possibly TRBD1 or TRBD2 for D (5 bases each). V was clipped by 10 bases and J by 0 bases, with 13 bases between them. Germline CDR1 reads MNHEY; CDR2 reads SVGEGT. CDR3 length: 14 amino acids. CDR3 loop: CATRGGLAKNIQYF. CDR3 nucleotides: TGTGCCACCCGTGGGGGTTTAGCCAAAAACATTCAGTACTTC.

V gene TRBV2 combines with J gene TRBJ2-5; D is tentatively TRBD1 or TRBD2 (5 bases each). The V gene's germline CDR1 is SNHLY and CDR2 FYNNEI. The CDR3 consists of 15 residues. V was clipped by 9 bases and J by 5 bases, with 22 bases between them. CDR3 bases: TGTGCCAGACTCGCCTACCGGGACGGTCAGGAGACCCAGTACTTC. As protein: CARLAYRDGQETQYF.

The V gene is TRBV28, the J gene TRBJ2-6, with D hard to call. CDR1 is MDHEN, CDR2 SYDVKM, per germline. The CDR3 extends over 15 amino acids. V was shortened by 6 bases and J by 2 bases, with 11 bases between the two germline ends. The CDR3 protein is CASRPRTAGANVLTF. The CDR3 DNA reads as TGTGCCAGCAGGCCCCGGACGGCTGGGGCCAACGTCCTGACTTTC.

This clonotype occurred a few times. As DNA, the CDR3 is TGTGCCACCAGCGGTATGGGGACAGATGACACAGATACGCAGTATTTT. Its translation is CATSGMGTDDTDTQYF. The chain employs TRBV15 and TRBJ2-3; the match to TRBD1 covers 7 bases. Germline values: CDR1 LNHNV, CDR2 YYDKDF (reference sequence). CDR3 length: 16 residues. Unmatched junction bases numbered 10, after V lost 5 bases and J lost 2 bases.

The V and J genes are TRBV7-2 and TRBJ2-7; D gene uncertain. Germline lookup yields CDR1 SGHTA and CDR2 FQGNSA. V lost 1 base to trimming and J lost 3 bases, with 13 bases between them. CDR3 length: 15 residues. DNA for the CDR3: TGTGCCAGCAGCTTAGAGGATCTCCGATACTACGAGCAGTACTTC. Its translation: CASSLEDLRYYEQYF.

The chain recombines TRBV7-9 with TRBJ2-4; 11 nucleotides align to TRBD2. With V trimmed by 6 bases and J by 6 bases, 13 bases remained unmatched. CDR3 length: 17 amino acids. CDR1 and CDR2 from the germline V gene are SEHNR and FQNEAQ (reference sequence). The CDR3 loop reads CASSHPASGGPANIQYF. DNA of the CDR3: TGTGCCAGCAGTCATCCGGCTAGCGGGGGGCCCGCAAACATTCAGTACTTC.

This clonotype was observed a handful of times. The CDR3 protein is CSVDFGGTQYF. DNA for the CDR3: TGCAGCGTTGATTTCGGGGGTACGCAGTATTTT. V usage is TRBV29-1 and J usage is TRBJ2-3; the D gene is possibly TRBD2 (6 bases). V lost 3 bases and J lost 8, with 9 bases in between. This CDR3 spans 11 amino acids. Germline V CDR1 and CDR2: SQVTM, ANQGSEA.

The chain joins TRBV2 to TRBJ2-1, with D unresolved. Trimming removed 8 bases at V and 5 bases at J, with 7 bases between. The CDR3 length is 11 residues. Germline V gives CDR1 SNHLY, CDR2 FYNNEI. The CDR3 loop reads CASDINNEQFF. CDR3 nucleotides: TGTGCCAGCGACATAAACAATGAGCAGTTCTTC.

This clonotype turned up a few times. This chain joins TRBV7-2 and TRBJ2-3; D remains unclear. The CDR3 extends over 14 amino acids. Trimming cost V 5 bases and J 6 bases, with 15 bases left between them. CDR1 and CDR2 (germline): SGHTA, FQGNSA. In DNA, the CDR3 is TGTGCCAGCAGCCTTTCGACCGTGGCGGATACGCAGTATTTT. Amino acids: CASSLSTVADTQYF. Looking up the rest from reference TRBV7-2 and TRBJ2-3 gives the full variable domain: GAGVSQSPSNKVTEKGKDVELRCDPISGHTALYWYRQSLGQGLEFLIYFQGNSAPDKSGLPSDRFSAERTGGSVSTLTIQRTQQEDSAVYLCASSLSTVADTQYFGPGTRLTVL.

The chain joins TRBV6-5 to TRBJ2-3, with 10 nucleotides matching TRBD1. The CDR3 is made up of 18 amino acids. CDR1 and CDR2 from the germline V gene are MNHEY and SVGAGI. The J segment lost 4 bases and the V segment lost 4 bases, leaving 14 bases of the junction unmatched. The chain's CDR3 is CASSSLQGTGVGSDTQYF. DNA of the CDR3: TGTGCCAGCAGTTCGCTTCAAGGGACAGGGGTAGGATCAGATACGCAGTATTTT.

The chain joins TRBV6-2 or TRBV6-3 to TRBJ2-3; no definite D call. The CDR3 contains 12 residues. Trimming pared 6 bases from V and 6 bases from J, leaving 10 bases between. The germline CDR1 and CDR2 sequences are MNHEY and SVGEGT. DNA of the CDR3: TGTGCCAGCAGATCCTACCTTGATACGCAGTATTTT. This sequence encodes CASRSYLDTQYF.

The gene calls are TRBV4-3 and TRBJ1-2; D ambiguous. CDR1 and CDR2 (germline): LGHNA, YSLEER. The CDR3 has 14 residues. With 0 bases removed from V and 7 bases from J, the gap between germline ends came to 12 bases. CDR3 loop: CASSQDGETVGYTF. For the CDR3, the DNA is TGCGCCAGCAGCCAAGATGGAGAGACGGTTGGCTACACCTTC.

The chain recombines TRBV6-1 with TRBJ2-1, with D possibly being TRBD1 or TRBD2 (7 bases each). V lost 11 bases to trimming and J lost 2 bases, with 13 bases between them. The CDR3 totals 13 residues. Per the germline V gene, CDR1 is MNHNS and CDR2 is SASEGT. CDR3 nucleotide sequence: TGTGCCGGTGGGAGGGGGCCCTACAATGAGCAGTTCTTC. Translated, it gives CAGGRGPYNEQFF.

There are a few counts of this clonotype. This chain uses TRBV28 with TRBJ1-2, with D hard to call. The V gene lost 6 bases and the J gene lost 12 bases, with 17 bases spanning the gap. Germline V gene sequence: CDR1 MDHEN, CDR2 SYDVKM. The CDR3 consists of 12 residues. CDR3 sequence reads: CASSPAGQVDTF. The CDR3 coding sequence is TGTGCCAGCAGCCCCGCCGGGCAGGTAGACACCTTC.